The 6 T cell receptor beta chains presented below share a single source sample, sequenced in a study of post-analysis software for immune sequencing data. TCR beta cDNA libraries had unique molecular identifiers. MiXCR was run by TCRdb on the PCR reads, yielding one entry per CDR3 protein. The sample records about 160,000 distinct CDR3 sequences, around 36% being singletons. This specimen consisted of blood, obtained after autologous hematopoietic stem cell transplantation. All receptors come from a girl between 10 and 17 years old with multiple sclerosis.

The chain links TRBV6-5 to TRBJ2-7; either TRBD1 or TRBD2 may supply D (5 bases each). The CDR3 sequence is 13 residues long. CDR1 and CDR2 from the germline V gene are MNHEY and SVGAGI. The V end lost 6 bases, the J end lost 0 bases, and 9 bases lay between the germline ends. The DNA of the CDR3 is TGTGCCAGCAGATCCGGGGCCTCCTACGAGCAGTACTTC. Translated: CASRSGASYEQYF.

The V gene is TRBV6-6, the J gene TRBJ1-2, with D maybe TRBD1 (5 bases). This CDR3 is built from 15 residues. V was shortened by 6 bases and J by 1 base, with 15 bases between the two germline ends. Germline-derived CDR1 and CDR2 are MNHNY and SVGAGI (reference sequence). The CDR3 protein is CASSFEAQGNYGYTF. The CDR3 DNA reads TGTGCCAGCAGCTTCGAGGCCCAGGGTAACTATGGCTACACCTTC.

The chain is built from TRBV2 and TRBJ2-7, with D possibly matching TRBD2 (6 bases). This CDR3 has 15 residues. Germline V lookup: CDR1 SNHLY, CDR2 FYNNEI. V was clipped by 2 bases and J by 0 bases, with 11 bases between them. DNA of the CDR3: TGTGCCAGCAGTGAATCGGGACTTAGCTCCTACGAGCAGTACTTC. Amino acid sequence: CASSESGLSSYEQYF. Together with reference TRBV2 and TRBJ2-7, the CDR3 gives the full variable domain: EPEVTQTPSHQVTQMGQEVILRCVPISNHLYFYWYRQILGQKVEFLVSFYNNEISEKSEIFDDQFSVERPDGSNFTLKIRSTKLEDSAMYFCASSESGLSSYEQYFGPGTRLTVT.

Concerning this clonotype: This may arise from a read error, as a much more abundant clone is one base away. The chain links TRBV10-3 to TRBJ2-1; D not resolved. Between the trimmed V and J ends, which lost 4 bases and 9 bases, there was a span of 10 bases. CDR1 and CDR2 from the germline V gene are ENHRY and SYGVKD. The CDR3 covers 12 residues. The CDR3 coding sequence is TGTGCCATCAGTGCCGAGCGTTCTGAGCAGTTCTTC. Protein: CAISAERSEQFF.

The J gene is TRBJ1-1, the V gene TRBV7-8; D perhaps matches TRBD1 (6 bases). Between the trimmed V and J ends, which lost 5 bases and 1 base, there was a span of 14 bases. The germline V gene encodes CDR1 SGHVS and CDR2 FQNEAQ. This CDR3 spans 15 amino acids. As DNA, the CDR3 is TGTGCCAGCAGCCGCACCAGGGGAGAGAACACTGAAGCTTTCTTT. This encodes CASSRTRGENTEAFF.

As to this clonotype: One base away lies a much larger clone, so this may be a sequencing read error. This chain connects TRBV2 to TRBJ2-4, with D perhaps TRBD1 (6 bases). The CDR3 extends over 14 amino acids. The V and J ends lost 6 bases and 7 bases respectively, with 16 bases between them. CDR1 is SNHLY, CDR2 FYNNEI, per germline. The chain's CDR3 is CASRQTGIWNIQYF. The CDR3 nucleotides read TGTGCCAGCAGACAAACAGGGATATGGAACATTCAGTACTTC.